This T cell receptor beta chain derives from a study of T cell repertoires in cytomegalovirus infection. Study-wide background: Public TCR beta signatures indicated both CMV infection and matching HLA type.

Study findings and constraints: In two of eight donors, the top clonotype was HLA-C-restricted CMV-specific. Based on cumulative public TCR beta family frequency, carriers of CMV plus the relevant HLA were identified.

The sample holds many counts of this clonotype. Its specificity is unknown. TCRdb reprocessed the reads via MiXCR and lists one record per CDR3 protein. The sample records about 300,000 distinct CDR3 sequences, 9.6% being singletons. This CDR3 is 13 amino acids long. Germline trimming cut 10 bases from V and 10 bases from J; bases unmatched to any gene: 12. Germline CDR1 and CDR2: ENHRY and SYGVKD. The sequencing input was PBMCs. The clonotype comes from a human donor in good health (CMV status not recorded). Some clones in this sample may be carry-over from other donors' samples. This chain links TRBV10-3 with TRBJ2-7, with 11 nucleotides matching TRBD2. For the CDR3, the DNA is TGTGCCACCTTTACTAGCGGGGGAGCCTTCCAGTACTTC. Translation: CATFTSGGAFQYF.